This T cell receptor (beta chain) was sequenced for a study of T cells in Graves' hyperthyroidism and ophthalmopathy. Study-wide background: At initial diagnosis, before any treatment had begun, peripheral blood was obtained.

Points from the study as a whole: Ophthalmopathy was predicted by the model a median of 6.5 months ahead of onset. Blood held most thyroid clonotypes expanded above 0.001 frequency.

With a duration under 2 months, the hyperthyroidism was newly diagnosed in patients aged 18 to 65. In this sample, this clonotype turned up many times. Antigen unknown. Germline V CDR1 and CDR2: SGHVS, FQNEAQ. V lost 5 bases, J lost 8 bases, and 13 bases lay in between. The CDR3 spans 13 residues. Amplification of TCR beta CDR3 regions was performed using RNA transcripts as template. First-round RT-PCR with HTBI primers amplified the TCR CDR3 region. Each CDR3 protein is one row after TCRdb ran MiXCR on the multiplex PCR reads. The data hold some 740,000 distinct CDR3 sequences, with 14% observed a single time.

The chain has TRBV7-8 and TRBJ2-1, with D unclear. This TCR derives from a woman between 18 and 29 years old with Graves' hyperthyroidism. Sequencing used blood. CDR3 region: CASSPRGSDEQFF. The CDR3 bases are TGTGCCAGCAGCCCCCGCGGTTCCGATGAGCAGTTCTTC.